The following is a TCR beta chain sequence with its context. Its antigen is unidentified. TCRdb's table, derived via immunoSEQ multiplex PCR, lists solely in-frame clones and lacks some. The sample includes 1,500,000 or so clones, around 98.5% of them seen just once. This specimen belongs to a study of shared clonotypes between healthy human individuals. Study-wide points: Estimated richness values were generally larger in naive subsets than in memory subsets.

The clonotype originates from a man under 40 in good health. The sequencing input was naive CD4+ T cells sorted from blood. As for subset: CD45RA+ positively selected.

The CDR3 DNA follows: TGTGCCAGCAGCCCCAGCGGGGGGACCCAGTACTTC. Encoded protein: CASSPSGGTQYF. The V and J genes are TRBV9 and TRBJ2-5, with 8 bases lining up with TRBD2. The V segment lost 4 bases and the J segment 7 bases; nucleotides outside the gene matches: 3. Germline V gene lookup returns CDR1 SGDLS and CDR2 YYNGEE. The CDR3 is made up of 12 amino acids.